Listed below are T cell receptor beta chains from one sample, sequenced in a study of blood T cell repertoires in COVID-19. Method: immunoSEQ multiplex PCR; TCRdb's copy keeps in-frame clones and lacks some. This table has under 200,000 clones, 70% to 90% appearing once. The material sequenced was peripheral blood. The receptors shown here come from a woman aged 70 to 79 with acute or convalescent COVID-19. Both conserved end residues are part of each CDR3. Each record gives: J gene, V gene, CDR3 protein.

TRBJ1-5 | TRBV18 | CASSLNSGGRGQPQHF
TRBJ2-1 | TRBV6-2/TRBV6-3 | CASSNLAGVGEQFF
TRBJ2-7 | TRBV2 | CASSRLAGIYEQYF
TRBJ2-3 | TRBV24-1 | CATSDPGGLAASTDTQYF
TRBJ2-1 | TRBV10-3 | CAIRGAGSSYNEQFF
TRBJ2-4 | TRBV18 | CASSPTGENIQYF
TRBJ1-2 | TRBV19 | CASSIPVAGGDGYTF
TRBJ1-2 | TRBV18 | CASSPFLTATRTGGYGYTF
TRBJ1-2 | TRBV27 | CASSLAGRGYTF
TRBJ2-7 | TRBV7-3 | CASSLNPAGAYEQYF
TRBJ2-3 | TRBV18 | CASSPPSGRAQDTQYF
TRBJ1-1 | TRBV5-1 | CASSLGAGTNTEAFF
TRBJ2-1 | TRBV12-2 | CASRSADRVVNEQFF
TRBJ2-1 | TRBV3-1/TRBV3-2 | CASSQEWGSSGSLNEQFF
TRBJ2-5 | TRBV5-4 | CASRNGTVGTQYF
TRBJ2-3 | TRBV4-3 | CASSQDLSTDTQYF
TRBJ1-1 | TRBV7-8 | CASSWQGAWTEAFF
TRBJ2-7 | TRBV5-6 | CASSLASGRSEQYF
TRBJ2-7 | TRBV12-5 | CASGLSSYEQYF
TRBJ2-5 | TRBV29-1 | CSVDLTRQTQYF
TRBJ2-5 | TRBV24-1 | CATSDPPGQGEETQYF
TRBJ2-5 | TRBV3-1/TRBV3-2 | CASSLFGQQETQYF
TRBJ1-5 | TRBV3-1/TRBV3-2 | CASSRGLLNQPQHF
TRBJ1-5 | TRBV7-7 | CASSFGPSYSQPQHF
TRBJ2-1 | TRBV11-3 | CASSQAGTSGIYEQFF
TRBJ2-7 | TRBV7-3 | CASSPGGITYEQYF
TRBJ1-2 | TRBV5-1 | CASSLGTGSGANYGYTF
TRBJ2-2 | TRBV7-2 | CASSLGGPTNTGELFF
TRBJ1-2 | TRBV6-5 | CASSSTGGRPSYTF
TRBJ1-2 | TRBV6-5 | CASSRQGWYGYTF
TRBJ2-3 | TRBV14 | CASSQVPFTDTQYF
TRBJ1-1 | TRBV12-3/TRBV12-4 | CASGRTGATEAFF
TRBJ2-2 | TRBV2 | CASSPTGKGGELFF
TRBJ2-2 | TRBV6-6 | CASRLSGLDSGELFF
TRBJ2-7 | TRBV18 | CASSPPVGGTGGYEQYF